The TCR beta chain described here comes from a study of PD-L1 blockade in urothelial cancer. Time point given: pretreatment peripheral blood. V was shortened by 3 bases and J by 2 bases, with 18 bases between the two germline ends. Germline CDR1 and CDR2: GTSNPN and SVGIG (reference sequence). CDR3 size: 16 residues. Using immunoSEQ multiplex PCR, the repertoire was profiled, and TCRdb retains in-frame clones only, with some absent. Of roughly 130,000 clones in the sample, 70% to 85% were seen once. This TCR came from a man over 45 with urothelial cancer. Source: PBMCs, taken around atezolizumab (anti-PD-L1) treatment. The V and J genes are TRBV30 and TRBJ2-3, with D possibly TRBD1 on 6 matching bases. The CDR3 DNA reads as TGTGCCTGGAGGGGCCCCGGCAGGGGCACCACAGATACGCAGTATTTT. Its protein is CAWRGPGRGTTDTQYF.